Below, 3 T cell receptor beta chains from the same sample are listed, as sequenced in a study of beta chain features in type 1 diabetes. Expressed TCRB transcripts were sequenced because the entire RNA isolate underwent reverse transcription. Clones were sequenced by immunoSEQ multiplex PCR, and TCRdb holds only the in-frame ones, with some missing. The sample includes about 410,000 clones, approximately 15% of them seen just once. The sample comprised naive CD4+ T cells from blood. Receptor source: a man younger than 40 in good health.

A few counts support this clone. This chain connects TRBV5-4 to TRBJ2-1, with D maybe TRBD1 (6 bases). Germline assignment: CDR1 SGHNT and CDR2 YYREEE (reference sequence). The CDR3 runs 13 residues. V lost 1 base, J lost 4 bases, and 6 bases lay in between. The CDR3 loop is CASSLTGYNEQFF. The DNA of the CDR3 is TGTGCCAGCAGCTTGACAGGGTACAATGAGCAGTTCTTC. The entire variable domain, with the rest obtained from reference TRBV5-4 and TRBJ2-1, is as follows: ETGVTQSPTHLIKTRGQQVTLRCSSQSGHNTVSWYQQALGQGPQFIFQYYREEENGRGNFPPRFSGLQFPNYSSELNVNALELDDSALYLCASSLTGYNEQFFGPGTRLTVL.

This clone was seen only a few times. This chain connects TRBV29-1 to TRBJ1-2, with D perhaps TRBD1 (5 bases). The V gene's germline CDR1 is SQVTM and CDR2 ANQGSEA. The germline V and J ends were trimmed by 4 bases and 6 bases, with 12 bases remaining between them. The CDR3 spans 12 residues. This CDR3 is CSVGWGYDGYTF. DNA of the CDR3: TGCAGCGTTGGATGGGGGTATGATGGCTACACCTTC.

This clone was counted between two and nine times. The V call is TRBV15, the J call TRBJ1-4; D unresolved. Trimming removed 3 bases from V and 7 bases from J, with 9 bases in between. Germline-derived CDR1 and CDR2 are LNHNV and YYDKDF (reference sequence). This CDR3 is 13 amino acids long. The DNA of the CDR3 is TGTGCCACCAGCAGGGACCACGGTGAAAAACTGTTTTTT. Encoded protein: CATSRDHGEKLFF.